Listed below are T cell receptor beta chains from one sample, sequenced in a study of T-cell reconstitution after alpha-beta-depleted transplantation in children. TCRdb used MiXCR to reprocess the PCR reads, holding one entry per CDR3 protein. Among hundreds of thousands of distinct CDR3 sequences listed, approximately 9% were seen once. Sample: PBMCs from the stem cell graft donor, taken from the stem cell graft. Receptors originate from a human donor who donated a stem cell graft to a child with acute lymphoblastic leukemia. Both conserved end residues are part of each CDR3. D genes are given only for firm matches. Expanded clones are given a class, and other clones once, few, many or no size at all.

D gene	V gene	CDR3 length	J gene	clone size	CDR3 DNA	CDR3 protein
-	TRBV6-1	13	TRBJ1-5	-	TGTGCCAGCAGTGTGGCAGGGCATCAGCCCCAGCATTTT	CASSVAGHQPQHF
TRBD1	TRBV5-5	18	TRBJ2-4	many	TGTGCCAGCAGCTTGACCTACCGGGACAGGGTAATCCAAAACATTCAGTACTTC	CASSLTYRDRVIQNIQYF
-	TRBV5-1	14	TRBJ2-5	many	TGCGCCAGCAGCGGAGGGACCTTAGGGGAGACCCAGTACTTC	CASSGGTLGETQYF
-	TRBV7-2	19	TRBJ1-1	once	TGTGCCAGCAGCTTAGCGGGTTCTAGGGACTATCTTGTGAACACTGAAGCTTTCTTT	CASSLAGSRDYLVNTEAFF
-	TRBV12-5	15	TRBJ1-2	many	TGTGCTAGTGGTTCCACAGCTTTATCTAACTATGGCTACACCTTC	CASGSTALSNYGYTF
-	TRBV6-1	14	TRBJ1-5	once	TGTGCCAGCAGGGCTGACAGTAGCAATCAGCCCCAGCATTTT	CASRADSSNQPQHF
TRBD2	TRBV4-2	16	TRBJ2-2	medium-sized	TGTGCCAGCAGCCAAGATGCTAGCGGGGGGGCCGGGGAGCTGTTTTTT	CASSQDASGGAGELFF
TRBD1	TRBV27	16	TRBJ2-1	few	TGTGCCAGCAGCTTCGCCGGGACAGGGTCGTACAATGAGCAGTTCTTC	CASSFAGTGSYNEQFF
-	TRBV30	13	TRBJ1-1	-	TGTGCCTGGAATCGAGATGGGAACACTGAAGCTTTCTTT	CAWNRDGNTEAFF
-	TRBV2	15	TRBJ1-5	-	TGTGCCAGCAGTGCAGGGATCGGGACTAATCAGCCCCAGCATTTT	CASSAGIGTNQPQHF
-	TRBV29-1	12	TRBJ2-3	many	TGCAGCGTTGCTGCTGACACAGATACGCAGTATTTT	CSVAADTDTQYF
TRBD1	TRBV7-2	17	TRBJ2-3	-	TGTGCCAGCAGCTTCGGGCTGACAGGGGCACGCACAGATACGCAGTATTTT	CASSFGLTGARTDTQYF
-	TRBV18	17	TRBJ1-4	many	TGTGCCAGCTCACCAAGGGAAGGGCCAACAACTAATGAAAAACTGTTTTTT	CASSPREGPTTNEKLFF
-	TRBV20-1	13	TRBJ2-7	many	TGCAGTATTGACAGAAGTTTTTCCTACGAGCAGTACTTC	CSIDRSFSYEQYF
-	TRBV12-3/TRBV12-4	14	TRBJ2-7	-	TGTGCCAGCACTCCGGAGGGTGCAGGCTACGAGCAGTACTTC	CASTPEGAGYEQYF
TRBD2	TRBV7-7	16	TRBJ2-1	-	TGTGCCAGCAGCGAGTCCGGGACTAGCGGCTACAATGAGCAGTTCTTC	CASSESGTSGYNEQFF
TRBD2	TRBV27	18	TRBJ2-2	-	TGTGCCAGCAGTCCCCTCGCCGCGTGGGGGGAGGGAACCGGGGAGCTGTTTTTT	CASSPLAAWGEGTGELFF
-	TRBV11-3	15	TRBJ2-3	many	TGTGCCAGCTCCTCATCGGACAGCCGAACCGATACGCAGTATTTT	CASSSSDSRTDTQYF
TRBD2	TRBV7-8	14	TRBJ2-5	many	TGTGCCAGCAGCTTCGTCGGGGGGGGAGAGACCCAGTACTTC	CASSFVGGGETQYF
TRBD2	TRBV18	14	TRBJ2-3	-	TGTGCCAGCTCACAAACTAGCGGTACAGATACGCAGTATTTT	CASSQTSGTDTQYF
TRBD1	TRBV4-3	14	TRBJ1-6	-	TGCGCCAGCAGCTCCCGGGACAGGGATTCACCCCTCCACTTT	CASSSRDRDSPLHF
-	TRBV4-2	14	TRBJ1-4	few	TGTGCCAGCAGCCAAGATTCCACAGGCGGAAAACTGTTTTTT	CASSQDSTGGKLFF
-	TRBV5-4	14	TRBJ1-4	few	TGTGCCAGCAGCTTCGGGGGGAGGGATGAAAAACTGTTTTTT	CASSFGGRDEKLFF
TRBD2	TRBV29-1	13	TRBJ2-7	-	TGCAGCGTTGCGACTAGCGGCTCCTACGAGCAGTACTTC	CSVATSGSYEQYF
-	TRBV5-1	18	TRBJ2-7	many	TGCGCCAGCAGCTTGGTACCGAGTACCGGGGGCCTCTCCTACGAGCAGTACTTC	CASSLVPSTGGLSYEQYF
-	TRBV24-1	12	TRBJ2-7	-	TGTGCCACCAGCAGAGGACTCTACGAGCAGTACTTC	CATSRGLYEQYF
-	TRBV11-2	15	TRBJ2-5	few	TGTGCCAGCAGCCCCCGCGTCCTAGGGCAAGAGACCCAGTACTTC	CASSPRVLGQETQYF
-	TRBV7-2	16	TRBJ2-7	-	TGTGCCAGCAGCAGCCAACCCACCGGGCCCTCCTACGAGCAGTACTTC	CASSSQPTGPSYEQYF
TRBD2	TRBV5-8	15	TRBJ2-3	many	TGTGCCAGCAGCCGAGGGACTAGCGACACAGATACGCAGTATTTT	CASSRGTSDTDTQYF
-	TRBV7-9	15	TRBJ1-2	few	TGTGCCAGCAGCTTAGCGTCCGGGGGAAACTATGGCTACACCTTC	CASSLASGGNYGYTF
TRBD1	TRBV7-6	14	TRBJ1-2	few	TGTGCCAGCAGCTTACCAGGGGGCGTGTCGGGCTACACCTTC	CASSLPGGVSGYTF
TRBD1	TRBV29-1	13	TRBJ2-3	many	TGCAGCGCTCAAGACAGGGTTACAGATACGCAGTATTTT	CSAQDRVTDTQYF
-	TRBV2	14	TRBJ1-4	-	TGTGCCACGTCGGGAGGGGCCGATCCGGGAAAACTGTTTTTT	CATSGGADPGKLFF
-	TRBV5-1	12	TRBJ1-2	many	TGCGCCAGCAGCACCTGGGGTGAGGGCTACACCTTC	CASSTWGEGYTF
-	TRBV11-2	14	TRBJ1-3	-	TGTGCCAGCAGCTGGGGGACGGCTGGAAACACCATATATTTT	CASSWGTAGNTIYF
-	TRBV12-3/TRBV12-4	13	TRBJ1-1	many	TGTGCCAGCAGTCTGACCACGAACACTGAAGCTTTCTTT	CASSLTTNTEAFF